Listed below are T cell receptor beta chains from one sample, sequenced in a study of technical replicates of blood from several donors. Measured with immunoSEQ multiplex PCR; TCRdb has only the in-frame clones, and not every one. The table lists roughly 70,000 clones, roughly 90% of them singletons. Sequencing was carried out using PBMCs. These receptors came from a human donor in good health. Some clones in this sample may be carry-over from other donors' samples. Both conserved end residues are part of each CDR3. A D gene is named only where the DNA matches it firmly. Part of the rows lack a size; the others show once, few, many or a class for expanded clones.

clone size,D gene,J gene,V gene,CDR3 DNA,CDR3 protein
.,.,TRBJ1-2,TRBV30,TGTGCCTGGACCGCCAGAAAGAACTATGGCTACACCTTC,CAWTARKNYGYTF
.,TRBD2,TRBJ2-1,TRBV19,TGTGCCAGTAGCAGCAGCGGGGGGGTGAACAATGAGCAGTTCTTC,CASSSSGGVNNEQFF
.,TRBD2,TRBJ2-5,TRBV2,TGTGCCAGCGGAATTCAGCGGGGGAAAGAGACCCAGTACTTC,CASGIQRGKETQYF
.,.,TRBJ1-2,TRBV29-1,TGCAGCGTTCCATTTCAGGCGACTAACTATGGCTACACCTTC,CSVPFQATNYGYTF
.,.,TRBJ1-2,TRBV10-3,TGTGCCATCAACGGCCGGGACTATGGCTACACCTTC,CAINGRDYGYTF
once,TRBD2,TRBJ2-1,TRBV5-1,TGCGCCAGCAGCTCCGTTCGGAGCGGGACGAACAATGAGCAGTTCTTC,CASSSVRSGTNNEQFF
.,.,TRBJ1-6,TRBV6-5,TGTGCCAGCAGTACCCAGGGGCGGATCAGTTCACCCCTCCACTTT,CASSTQGRISSPLHF
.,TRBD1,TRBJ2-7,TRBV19,TGTGCCAGTAGTATAGGACAGGGTGACGAGCAGTACTTC,CASSIGQGDEQYF
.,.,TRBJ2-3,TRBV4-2,TGTGCCAGCAGCCAAAGGCCCCCCAGCGGGAGCACAGATACGCAGTATTTT,CASSQRPPSGSTDTQYF
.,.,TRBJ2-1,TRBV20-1,TGCAGTGCTAGAGCCTGGGGGGGCATCCTCTTC,CSARAWGGILF
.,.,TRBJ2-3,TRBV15,TGTGCCACCAGCAGCGCCCCCGGACAGCCCACGTATAGCACAGATACGCAGTATTTT,CATSSAPGQPTYSTDTQYF
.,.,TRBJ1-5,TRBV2,TGTGCCAGCAGTACCGGGATCGGCAATCAGCCCCAGCATTTT,CASSTGIGNQPQHF
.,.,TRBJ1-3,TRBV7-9,TGTGCCAGCAGCCCCCCCCCGAGGGTTGGAAACACCATATATTTT,CASSPPPRVGNTIYF
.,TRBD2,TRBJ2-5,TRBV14,TGTGCCAGCAAGGGGACTAGCGGGAGTGAGACCCAGTACTTC,CASKGTSGSETQYF
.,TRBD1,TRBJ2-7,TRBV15,TGTGCCACCAGCAGGGACCACAGGGGGCATGTAGAGCAGTACTTC,CATSRDHRGHVEQYF
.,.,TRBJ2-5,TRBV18,TGTGCCAGCAGGACGGGAGCGTTTGAGACCCAGTACTTC,CASRTGAFETQYF
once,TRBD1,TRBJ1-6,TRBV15,TGTGCCACCAGCAGGGACAGGAACGATTCACCCCTCCACTTT,CATSRDRNDSPLHF
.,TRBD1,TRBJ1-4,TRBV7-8,TGTGCCAGCAGCTTGACAGGGGGCGCAGATGAAAAACTGTTTTTT,CASSLTGGADEKLFF
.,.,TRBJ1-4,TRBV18,TGTGCCAGCTCACCGGGAGTAGGGGAAAAACTGTTTTTT,CASSPGVGEKLFF
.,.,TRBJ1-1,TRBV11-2,TGTGCCAGCAGCATTTACGGGACATCGAACACTGAAGCTTTCTTT,CASSIYGTSNTEAFF
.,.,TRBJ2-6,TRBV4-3,TGCGCCAGCAGCCAAGATTTGGCAACCGGGGCCAACGTCCTGACTTTC,CASSQDLATGANVLTF
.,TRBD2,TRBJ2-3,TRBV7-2,TGTGCCAGCAAAAGAGCGGGGGGGATAGATACGCAGTATTTT,CASKRAGGIDTQYF
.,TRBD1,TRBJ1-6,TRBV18,TGTGCCAGCTCACCAGGGACAGGTCCGTCACCCCTCCACTTT,CASSPGTGPSPLHF
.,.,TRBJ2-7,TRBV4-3,TGCGCCAGCAGTCAAGTTGCGGGGGCCGGCTACGAGCAGTACTTC,CASSQVAGAGYEQYF